This entry is about one T cell receptor beta chain. Its antigen is undetermined. V shed 6 bases and J shed 1 base, with 12 bases lying between them. Germline V gene lookup returns CDR1 WNHNN and CDR2 SYGVQD (reference sequence). The CDR3 covers 14 residues. This entry belongs to a study of STAT5B mutations in CD4+ large granular lymphocyte leukemia. Under the authors' procedure: Productive clonotypes were detectable down to 2.59 x 10-5 frequency. Measured with immunoSEQ multiplex PCR; TCRdb has only the in-frame clones, and not every one. The DNA was the basis for D and trimming; V, J and clone size are from that table. Of over 35,000 clones listed, about four fifths were seen once; the top ten hold approximately 0.33%. Notes on the study in general: Top patient clones used TRBV06 genes more often: 8/27 versus 2/35 in controls.

The receptor was derived from a human donor in good health. The sequenced material came from CD4+ T cells from blood buffy coats. J is TRBJ1-1 and V is TRBV10-1; the D is unclear. CDR3 in amino acids: CASRSSLTNTEAFF. The CDR3 coding sequence is TGCGCCAGCAGATCATCTTTAACGAACACTGAAGCTTTCTTT.